This passage covers 2 T cell receptor beta chains from one sample sequenced in a study of technical replicates of blood from a handful of donors. The assay was immunoSEQ multiplex PCR, and TCRdb's table has in-frame clones only and misses some. Of about 88,000 clones in the sample, approximately 94% are singletons; the top ten hold 0.25%. The sequenced sample was T cells isolated from PBMCs. These receptors were taken from a human donor in good health.

The chain is built from TRBV27 and TRBJ2-7; weak D call: TRBD2 (5 bases). The CDR3 loop spans 12 amino acids. V was shortened by 2 bases and J by 5 bases, with 7 bases between the two germline ends. Per germline, CDR1 MNHEY and CDR2 SMNVEV (reference sequence). The CDR3 sequence: CASSLGLNEQYF. CDR3 coding DNA: TGTGCCAGCAGTTTAGGACTGAACGAGCAGTACTTC.

The J gene is TRBJ2-7, the V gene TRBV7-6; 10 bases align to TRBD1. Germline V gene data show CDR1 as SGHVS and CDR2 as FNYEAQ. The trim removed 5 bases at V and 5 bases at J, leaving 6 bases unmatched. The CDR3 contains 14 residues. This CDR3 is CASSRVGQGNEQYF. In DNA form, the CDR3 reads TGTGCCAGCAGCCGAGTGGGACAGGGGAACGAGCAGTACTTC.